The 5 T cell receptor beta chains in this list originate from one sample, sequenced in a study of cytomegalovirus exposure and HLA in healthy donors. Generated by immunoSEQ multiplex PCR, the TCRdb table keeps only in-frame clones and is missing some. The data hold about 180,000 clones, with about 83% observed a single time. The specimen sequenced was PBMCs. The receptors here all came from a woman in her twenties or thirties in good health and CMV-seronegative.

J is TRBJ2-2 and V is TRBV6-1; a weak D match, TRBD1 (5 bases). Germline V gene sequence: CDR1 MNHNS, CDR2 SASEGT. The CDR3 contains 16 residues. V was pared by 1 base and J by 5 bases, with 14 bases between. The CDR3 DNA reads as TGTGCCAGCAGTGAAGTATGGACATCCATAACCGGGGAGCTGTTTTTT. Translation: CASSEVWTSITGELFF.

The rearrangement joins TRBV6-4 to TRBJ2-2; 11 positions match TRBD1. CDR1 is MRHNA, CDR2 SNTAGT, per germline. Trimming took 4 bases from V and 6 from J; bases not matched to a gene: 1. This CDR3 is built from 14 residues. The CDR3 protein is CASSGTGGAGELFF. CDR3 nucleotide sequence: TGTGCCAGCAGTGGGACAGGGGGCGCCGGGGAGCTGTTTTTT.

This chain connects TRBV1 to TRBJ1-5; TRBD1 is taken as the D call from the table, unchecked against the DNA. TRBV1 is noted as a pseudogene. The CDR3 has 18 amino acids. CDR3 in amino acids: CTSSQTTGNPTSNQPQHF. CDR3 DNA: TGCACCAGCAGCCAAACCACAGGGAACCCTACAAGCAATCAGCCCCAGCATTTT.

J is TRBJ2-7 and V is TRBV11-2; 8 bases fit TRBD2. V lost 5 bases to trimming and J lost 2 bases; unmatched junction nucleotides: 8. Germline V gene data show CDR1 as SGHAT and CDR2 as FQNNGV. The CDR3 extends over 15 amino acids. CDR3 nucleotide sequence: TGTGCCAGCAGCCGGGCGGGCGGGGGGACCTACGAGCAGTACTTC. Its translation is CASSRAGGGTYEQYF.

CDR3 DNA sequence: TGCGCCAGCAGCCAATCGGGGTCTGAAGCTTTCTTT. This codes for CASSQSGSEAFF. The chain has TRBV5-1 and TRBJ1-1; D remains unclear. The CDR3 is 12 amino acids. Germline V gene sequence: CDR1 SGHRS, CDR2 YFSETQ. Trimming left V 4 bases short and J 6 bases short, with 10 bases between. Complete variable domain (other parts from reference TRBV5-1 and TRBJ1-1): KAGVTQTPRYLIKTRGQQVTLSCSPISGHRSVSWYQQTPGQGLQFLFEYFSETQRNKGNFPGRFSGRQFSNSRSEMNVSTLELGDSALYLCASSQSGSEAFFGQGTRLTVV.